The 22 T cell receptor beta chains below were found in one sample sequenced in a study of blood T cell repertoires in COVID-19. The table came from immunoSEQ multiplex PCR; TCRdb's copy has only in-frame clones and leaves some out. The data contain about 210,000 clones, 65% to 85% of them singletons. Sequencing was carried out using peripheral blood. These receptors all stem from a man aged 45 to 65 with active or convalescent COVID-19.

This sequence joins TRBV9 and TRBJ2-3; D is uncertain. Germline V lookup: CDR1 SGDLS, CDR2 YYNGEE. The CDR3 loop spans 12 amino acids. V was shortened by 4 bases and J by 4 bases, with 7 bases between the two germline ends. As DNA, the CDR3 is TGTGCCAGCAGCCTTTCGTCAGATACGCAGTATTTT. Its translation is CASSLSSDTQYF.

The sample holds one count of this clone. The CDR3 loop reads CASSADRRNTEAFF. The CDR3 DNA sequence: TGTGCCAGTAGTGCCGACAGAAGAAACACTGAAGCTTTCTTT. The rearrangement links TRBV19 to TRBJ1-1; D may be TRBD1 (5 bases). The CDR3 loop spans 14 amino acids. Per germline, CDR1 LNHDA and CDR2 SQIVND (reference sequence). Deletions cut 5 bases from V and 2 bases from J, with 12 bases between.

This chain links TRBV18 with TRBJ2-7, with D possibly TRBD1 on 6 matching bases. The CDR3 has 14 amino acids. Trimming removed 3 bases from V and 6 bases from J, with 15 bases in between. CDR1 is KGHSH and CDR2 is LQKENI in the germline V gene. CDR3 region: CASSPLATGGEQYF. The CDR3 region has the DNA TGTGCCAGCTCACCGCTTGCGACAGGTGGCGAGCAGTACTTC.

This clone was found a few times. The chain combines TRBV7-2 with TRBJ1-5; tentative D call: TRBD1 (5 bases). This CDR3 region has 15 residues. Trimming took off 1 base at V and 2 bases at J, with 9 bases between the two ends. Germline-derived CDR1 and CDR2 are SGHTA and FQGNSA. In DNA, the CDR3 is TGTGCCAGCAGCTTAGTTCGGGGGGGCAATCAGCCCCAGCATTTT. This translates into CASSLVRGGNQPQHF.

This clone came up a few times. The rearrangement links TRBV11-2 to TRBJ2-7, with 14 nucleotides matching TRBD2. Losses at the gene ends were 5 bases for V and 6 bases for J; bases not matched to a gene: 9. The CDR3 has 16 amino acids. The germline gives CDR1 SGHAT, CDR2 FQNNGV. The CDR3 here is CASSPRLAGGPVEQYF. CDR3 sequence (DNA): TGTGCCAGCAGCCCTAGACTAGCGGGAGGGCCCGTCGAGCAGTACTTC. The full variable domain, in which reference TRBV11-2 and TRBJ2-7 provide the parts outside the CDR3, is EAGVAQSPRYKIIEKRQSVAFWCNPISGHATLYWYQQILGQGPKLLIQFQNNGVVDDSQLPKDRFSAERLKGVDSTLKIQPAKLEDSAVYLCASSPRLAGGPVEQYFGPGTRLTVT.

For this clone: The same CDR3 arises from other DNA sequences in this sample as well. V and J are TRBV27 and TRBJ1-2; D uncertain. This CDR3 is built from 13 residues. Trimming stripped 2 bases from V and 0 bases from J, with 4 bases between. CDR1 is MNHEY and CDR2 is SMNVEV in the germline V gene (reference sequence). CDR3 protein: CASSLRANYGYTF. The DNA of the CDR3 is TGTGCCAGCAGTTTACGTGCTAACTATGGCTACACCTTC.

The chain joins TRBV5-1 to TRBJ1-1; TRBD1 matches 11 bases. Trimming cost V 4 bases and J 7 bases; bases outside gene matches: 12. CDR3 length equals 16 residues. Germline CDR1 is SGHRS and CDR2 is YFSETQ. For the CDR3, the DNA is TGCGCCAGCAGCGCACGGGACAGGGGGGCTGAGGATGAAGCTTTCTTT. The encoded protein is CASSARDRGAEDEAFF.

The chain recombines TRBV11-2 with TRBJ1-2; D might be TRBD1 (5 bases). Trimming took off 2 bases at V and 6 bases at J, with 13 bases between the two ends. The CDR3 runs to 14 residues. In germline, CDR1 is SGHAT, CDR2 FQNNGV. The CDR3 bases are TGTGCCAGCAGCTTACGTCAGGGTTTGGATGGCTACACCTTC. Protein: CASSLRQGLDGYTF.

J is TRBJ1-3 and V is TRBV14, with D uncertain. The CDR3 covers 11 residues. V was clipped by 3 bases and J by 8 bases, with 5 bases between them. Germline V CDR1 and CDR2: SGHDN, FVKESK. Here the CDR3 reads CASSHLDTIYF. In DNA, the CDR3 is TGTGCCAGCAGCCATCTAGACACCATATATTTT.

The chain couples TRBV29-1 to TRBJ1-2, with 7 bases that match TRBD1. Germline values: CDR1 SQVTM, CDR2 ANQGSEA. The J segment lost 3 bases and the V segment lost 5 bases, leaving 15 bases of the junction unmatched. This CDR3 comprises 16 residues. The CDR3 region has the DNA TGCAGCGTTCTGGGGGGTAGGGGGCAAGGAGACTATGGCTACACCTTC. This encodes CSVLGGRGQGDYGYTF.

This clone came up a few times. This sequence joins TRBV9 and TRBJ2-1; D perhaps matches TRBD2 (5 bases). Germline V gives CDR1 SGDLS, CDR2 YYNGEE. Trimming took off 0 bases at V and 5 bases at J, with 15 bases between the two ends. The CDR3 length is 16 residues. The CDR3 coding sequence is TGTGCCAGCAGCGTAGGGCTAGCCGCCGGGGACAATGAGCAGTTCTTC. This sequence encodes CASSVGLAAGDNEQFF.

The chain has TRBV7-9 and TRBJ1-3, with D tentatively TRBD1 (6 bases). Trimming left V 5 bases short and J 5 bases short, with 10 bases between. This CDR3 contains 13 residues. CDR1 and CDR2 (germline): SEHNR, FQNEAQ (reference sequence). CDR3 nucleotides: TGTGCCAGCAGCACAGGGCTTAGAAACACCATATATTTT. Translating it yields CASSTGLRNTIYF.

The chain employs TRBV19 and TRBJ1-6, with 9 bases identical to TRBD1. V shed 6 bases and J 7 bases; nucleotides not matched to a gene: 4. CDR1 is LNHDA, CDR2 SQIVND, per germline (reference sequence). The CDR3 contains 14 residues. The CDR3 sequence: CASRGQGDNSPLHF. DNA for the CDR3: TGTGCCAGTAGGGGACAGGGAGACAATTCACCCCTCCACTTT. Full variable domain (outside the CDR3, taken from reference TRBV19 and TRBJ1-6): DGGITQSPKYLFRKEGQNVTLSCEQNLNHDAMYWYRQDPGQGLRLIYYSQIVNDFQKGDIAEGYSVSREKKESFPLTVTSAQKNPTAFYLCASRGQGDNSPLHFGNGTRLTVT.

CDR3 sequence: CAIHSGGSSGISTDTQYF. CDR3 bases: TGTGCCATCCATAGCGGGGGGTCGTCTGGGATAAGCACAGATACGCAGTATTTT. The rearrangement links TRBV10-3 to TRBJ2-3, with TRBD2 identical over 10 bases. Unmatched junction bases numbered 14, after V lost 8 bases and J lost 0 bases. Germline values: CDR1 ENHRY, CDR2 SYGVKD. The CDR3 consists of 18 residues.

CDR3 nucleotide sequence: TGTGCCAGCAGTTTGGCCGCCTCCTACGAGCAGTACTTC. Amino acid sequence: CASSLAASYEQYF. The chain employs TRBV12-3 or TRBV12-4 and TRBJ2-7; D call uncertain. There are 13 residues in the CDR3. V lost 3 bases and J 0 bases, leaving 6 bases between the germline ends.

In this sample, this clone turned up a few times. The rearrangement uses TRBV20-1 and TRBJ2-7; 11 bases fit TRBD2. CDR1 and CDR2 from the germline V gene are DFQATT and SNEGSKA (reference sequence). V lost 3 bases to trimming and J lost 7 bases; unmatched junction nucleotides: 5. The CDR3 loop spans 13 amino acids. CDR3 DNA sequence: TGCAGTGCTAGTAGCGGGGGGGCAAGGGAGCAGTACTTC. It specifies CSASSGGAREQYF.

V gene TRBV6-5 combines with J gene TRBJ2-1; TRBD1 is a possible D gene (6 bases). This CDR3 comprises 11 residues. Trimming shortened V by 4 bases and J by 10 bases, and 8 bases separated the two germline ends. Per germline, CDR1 MNHEY and CDR2 SVGAGI. CDR3 sequence (DNA): TGTGCCAGCAGTTCCCAGGGGGAGCAGTTCTTC. Residues: CASSSQGEQFF.

The rearrangement uses TRBV5-4 and TRBJ2-5; the match to TRBD2 covers 15 bases. The CDR3 runs 16 residues. Germline V gene lookup returns CDR1 SGHNT and CDR2 YYREEE (reference sequence). J was trimmed by 4 bases and V by 3 bases; bases with no gene match: 4. The CDR3 spells CASSSGLAGGSETQYF. The CDR3 DNA follows: TGTGCCAGCAGCTCCGGACTAGCGGGAGGGTCAGAGACCCAGTACTTC.

DNA of the CDR3: TGCGCCAGCGGACCCTCGGACAGACCTACTTCTGGGGCCAACGTCCTGACTTTC. This encodes CASGPSDRPTSGANVLTF. The genes are TRBV5-1 and TRBJ2-6, with D possibly TRBD1 on 6 matching bases. Trimming stripped 7 bases from V and 1 base from J, with 21 bases between. The CDR3 sequence is 18 residues long. The germline V gene has CDR1 SGHRS and CDR2 YFSETQ.

Here the CDR3 reads CASTPTGGAGYTSTDTQYF. DNA for the CDR3: TGTGCCAGTACCCCGACAGGGGGCGCCGGGTATACTAGCACAGATACGCAGTATTTT. The rearrangement joins TRBV19 to TRBJ2-3; 10 bases match TRBD1. The CDR3 length is 19 residues. Germline-derived CDR1 and CDR2 are LNHDA and SQIVND (reference sequence). V shed 7 bases, J shed 0 bases, and the junction held 16 bases outside the gene matches.

V and J are TRBV2 and TRBJ2-3; 8 nucleotides align to TRBD1. Germline V gene lookup returns CDR1 SNHLY and CDR2 FYNNEI. Trimming cost V 3 bases and J 2 bases; bases outside gene matches: 4. This CDR3 has 15 residues. As DNA, the CDR3 is TGTGCCAGCAGTGAGACAGGGGCCGACACAGATACGCAGTATTTT. Amino acids: CASSETGADTDTQYF. Complete variable domain (other parts from reference TRBV2 and TRBJ2-3): EPEVTQTPSHQVTQMGQEVILRCVPISNHLYFYWYRQILGQKVEFLVSFYNNEISEKSEIFDDQFSVERPDGSNFTLKIRSTKLEDSAMYFCASSETGADTDTQYFGPGTRLTVL.

This chain connects TRBV19 to TRBJ2-2; 10 bases align to TRBD2. The CDR3 is 14 amino acids. Germline CDR1 reads LNHDA; CDR2 reads SQIVND (reference sequence). V lost 5 bases and J lost 7; bases outside the gene matches: 4. DNA for the CDR3: TGTGCCAGTAGTGGAGGACTAGCGGTCGGGGAGCTGTTTTTT. Translated: CASSGGLAVGELFF.